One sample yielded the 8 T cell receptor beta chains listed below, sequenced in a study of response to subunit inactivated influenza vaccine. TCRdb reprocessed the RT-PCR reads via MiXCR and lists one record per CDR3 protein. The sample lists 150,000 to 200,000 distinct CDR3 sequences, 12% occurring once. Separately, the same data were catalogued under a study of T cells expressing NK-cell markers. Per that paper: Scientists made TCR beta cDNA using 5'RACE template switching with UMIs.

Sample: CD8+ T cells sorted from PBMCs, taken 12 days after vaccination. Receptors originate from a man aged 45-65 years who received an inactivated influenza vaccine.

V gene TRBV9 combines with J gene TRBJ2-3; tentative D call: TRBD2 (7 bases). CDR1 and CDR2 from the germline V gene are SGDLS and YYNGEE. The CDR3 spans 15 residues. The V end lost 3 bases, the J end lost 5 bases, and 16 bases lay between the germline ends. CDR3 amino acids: CASSESAGARDTQYF. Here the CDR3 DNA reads TGTGCCAGCAGCGAGAGTGCGGGGGCACGAGATACGCAGTATTTT.

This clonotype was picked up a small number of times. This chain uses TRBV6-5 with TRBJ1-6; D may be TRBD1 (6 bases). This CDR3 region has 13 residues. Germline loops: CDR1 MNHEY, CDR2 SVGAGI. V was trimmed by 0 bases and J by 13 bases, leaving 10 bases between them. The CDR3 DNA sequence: TGTGCCAGCAGTTACTCCGGGACAAGTCCCCTCCACTTT. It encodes CASSYSGTSPLHF.

The CDR3 bases are TGTGCCAGCAGTGTTTTCAGCCTAGGTCAGCCCCAGCATTTT. Its protein product is CASSVFSLGQPQHF. This chain joins TRBV2 and TRBJ1-5, with unresolved D. Germline assignment: CDR1 SNHLY and CDR2 FYNNEI. V dropped 4 bases and J dropped 6 bases, with 13 bases sitting between them. This CDR3 has 14 amino acids.

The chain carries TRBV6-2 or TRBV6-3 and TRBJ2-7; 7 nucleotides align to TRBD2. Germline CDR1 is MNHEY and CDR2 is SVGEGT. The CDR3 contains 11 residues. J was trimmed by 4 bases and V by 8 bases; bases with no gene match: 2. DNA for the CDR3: TGTGCCAGCGCGGGAGCATACGAGCAGTACTTC. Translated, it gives CASAGAYEQYF.

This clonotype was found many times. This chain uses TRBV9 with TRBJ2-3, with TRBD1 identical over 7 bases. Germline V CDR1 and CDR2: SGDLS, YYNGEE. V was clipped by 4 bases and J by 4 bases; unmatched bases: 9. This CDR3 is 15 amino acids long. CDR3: CASSRGGAFADTQYF. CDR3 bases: TGTGCCAGCAGCCGAGGGGGCGCGTTTGCAGATACGCAGTATTTT.

CDR3 protein: CASSYIQGSEQYF. The CDR3 DNA follows: TGTGCCAGCAGTTACATACAGGGTAGCGAGCAGTACTTC. The chain combines TRBV27 with TRBJ2-7; perhaps TRBD1 as D (6 bases). V shed 4 bases and J shed 6 bases, with 13 bases lying between them. There are 13 residues in the CDR3. In germline, CDR1 is MNHEY, CDR2 SMNVEV (reference sequence).

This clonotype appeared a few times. The DNA for the CDR3 is TGTGCCAGCAGTTTTCTGATCTACGAGCAGTACTTC. Translation gives CASSFLIYEQYF. The chain links TRBV12-3 or TRBV12-4 to TRBJ2-7; D is uncertain. V was clipped by 3 bases and J by 3 bases, with 6 bases between them. The CDR3 length is 12 residues.

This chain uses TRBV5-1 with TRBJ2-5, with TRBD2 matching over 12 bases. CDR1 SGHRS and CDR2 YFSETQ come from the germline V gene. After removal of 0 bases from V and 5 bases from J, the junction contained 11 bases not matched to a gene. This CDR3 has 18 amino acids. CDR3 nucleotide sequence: TGCGCCAGCAGCTTGGAAAGTCTTGGGCTAGCGGGAGGGGAGACCCAGTACTTC. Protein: CASSLESLGLAGGETQYF.